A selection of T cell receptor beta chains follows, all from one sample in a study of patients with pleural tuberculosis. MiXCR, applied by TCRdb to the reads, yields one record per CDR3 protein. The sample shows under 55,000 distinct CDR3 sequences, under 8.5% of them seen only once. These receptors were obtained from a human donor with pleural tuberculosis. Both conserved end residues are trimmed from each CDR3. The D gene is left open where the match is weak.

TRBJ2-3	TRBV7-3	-	ASSSTRGNTDTQY
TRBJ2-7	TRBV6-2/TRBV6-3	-	ASSYGGRGSEQY
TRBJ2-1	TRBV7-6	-	ASSLAVGRSYNEQF
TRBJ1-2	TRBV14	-	ASSPHEDYGYT
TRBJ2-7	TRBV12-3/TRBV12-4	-	ASSLFLPSDYYEQY
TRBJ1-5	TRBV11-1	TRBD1	ASSLGQGAQPQH
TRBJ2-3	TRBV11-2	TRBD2	ASSWRTSAGDTQY
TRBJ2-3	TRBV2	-	ASSAVTDTQY
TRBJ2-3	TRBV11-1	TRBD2	ASSPTGTSPQY
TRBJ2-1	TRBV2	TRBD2	ASRPGLAVYNEQF
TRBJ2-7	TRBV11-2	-	ASSPGTSHEQY
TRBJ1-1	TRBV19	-	ASSNMGEAF
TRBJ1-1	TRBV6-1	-	ASSGSIMGEAF
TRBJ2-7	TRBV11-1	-	ASSFLQGEQY
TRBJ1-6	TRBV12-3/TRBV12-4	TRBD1	ASDNRDRGFAPLH
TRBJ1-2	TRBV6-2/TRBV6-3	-	ASSHFRNPRGGYT
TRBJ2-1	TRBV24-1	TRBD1	ATSESGTGRYNEQF
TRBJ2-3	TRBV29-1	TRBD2	SVESTSGRSPDTQY
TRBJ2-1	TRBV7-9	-	ASGLAGEQF
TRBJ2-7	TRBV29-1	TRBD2	SVGVSGSSYEQY
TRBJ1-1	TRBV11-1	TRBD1	ASSPGGMNTEAF
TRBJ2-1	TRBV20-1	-	SASRGSSYNEQF
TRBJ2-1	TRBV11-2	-	ASSFKGYNEQF
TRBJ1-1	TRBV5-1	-	ASSPAGGARTEAF
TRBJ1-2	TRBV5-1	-	ASSSGQRSYGYT
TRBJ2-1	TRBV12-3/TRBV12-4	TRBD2	ASRSGTSGANEQF
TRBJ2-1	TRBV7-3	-	ASSLSGSSNVKQF
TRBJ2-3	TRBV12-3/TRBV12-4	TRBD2	ASNPRGSVTDTQY
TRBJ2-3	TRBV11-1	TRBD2	ASSFPSGRSTDTQY
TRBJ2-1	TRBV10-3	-	AIRSSLSYNEQF
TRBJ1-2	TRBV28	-	ASSLPEHGYT
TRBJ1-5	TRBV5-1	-	ASSPDRIDQPQH
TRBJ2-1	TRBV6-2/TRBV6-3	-	ASSYRLWGSSYNEQF